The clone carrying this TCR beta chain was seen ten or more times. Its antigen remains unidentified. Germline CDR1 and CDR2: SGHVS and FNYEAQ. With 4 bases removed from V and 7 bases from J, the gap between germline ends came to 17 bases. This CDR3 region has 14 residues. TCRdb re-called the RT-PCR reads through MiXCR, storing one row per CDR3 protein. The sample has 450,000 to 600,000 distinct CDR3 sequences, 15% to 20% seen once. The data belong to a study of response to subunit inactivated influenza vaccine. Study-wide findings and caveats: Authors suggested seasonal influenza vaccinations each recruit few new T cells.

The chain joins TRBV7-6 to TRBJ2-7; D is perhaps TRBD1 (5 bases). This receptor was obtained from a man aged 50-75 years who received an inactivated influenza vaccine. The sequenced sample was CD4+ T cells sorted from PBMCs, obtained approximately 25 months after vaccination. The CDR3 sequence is CASSSRDGSGEQYF. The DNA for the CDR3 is TGTGCCAGCAGCTCCAGGGATGGATCTGGGGAGCAGTACTTC.